A single sample is the source of the 19 T cell receptor beta chains below, sequenced in a study of T-cell memory formation after mild COVID-19. TCRdb used MiXCR to reprocess the 5' RACE reads, holding one entry per CDR3 protein. The sample lists 200,000 to 300,000 distinct CDR3 sequences; approximately 15% were seen once. Material: PBMCs or a T cell subset sorted from them (not recorded which). The source of these receptors is an adult woman who had mild COVID-19 (a few samples of this study predate the infection). Cell type and time point are not known.

V is TRBV7-6 and J is TRBJ1-6; 7 nucleotides line up with TRBD1. The V gene's germline CDR1 is SGHVS and CDR2 FNYEAQ. V lost 5 bases to trimming and J lost 7 bases; unmatched junction nucleotides: 11. The CDR3 runs 16 residues. The CDR3, as DNA: TGTGCCAGCAGCCAAGAACCGGGACAGAACAATTCACCCCTCCACTTT. It yields the protein CASSQEPGQNNSPLHF.

There are a few counts of this clonotype. This sequence joins TRBV6-4 and TRBJ2-1, with 7 bases lining up with TRBD2. Trimming at V came to 2 bases and at J to 5 bases, leaving 3 bases not matched to a gene. This CDR3 comprises 14 residues. Germline assignment: CDR1 MRHNA and CDR2 SNTAGT. The DNA for the CDR3 is TGTGCCAGCAGTGACGAGGGGAGGGACAATGAGCAGTTCTTC. It encodes CASSDEGRDNEQFF.

The chain carries TRBV2 and TRBJ1-6, with unresolved D. The germline CDR1 and CDR2 sequences are SNHLY and FYNNEI. The CDR3 loop spans 15 amino acids. Between the trimmed V and J ends, which lost 1 base and 3 bases, there was a span of 7 bases. This CDR3 reads CASSEVNSYNSPLHF. In DNA form, the CDR3 reads TGTGCCAGCAGTGAAGTAAACAGCTATAATTCACCCCTCCACTTT.

This clonotype was found a few times. The rearrangement joins TRBV7-9 to TRBJ2-7; TRBD1 matches 8 bases. V was clipped by 4 bases and J by 1 base; unmatched bases: 12. The CDR3 has 17 amino acids. Germline V gives CDR1 SEHNR, CDR2 FQNEAQ (reference sequence). This CDR3 reads CASSSQKTGGRSYEQYF. DNA of the CDR3: TGTGCCAGCAGCTCGCAAAAAACAGGGGGTAGGTCCTACGAGCAGTACTTC.

The table lists this clonotype with many counts. The chain uses TRBV5-5 and TRBJ2-1; D gene unclear. Trimming took 4 bases from V and 9 from J, leaving 20 bases between them. CDR1 is SGHKS and CDR2 is YYEKEE in the germline V gene (reference sequence). The CDR3 covers 15 residues. The CDR3 DNA is TGTGCCAGCAGCCATCTAGAGATGACCCACGGTGAGCAGTTCTTC. It translates to CASSHLEMTHGEQFF.

In its sample, this clonotype was seen a few times. The chain recombines TRBV10-2 with TRBJ2-5; TRBD2 matches at 9 bases. After removal of 4 bases from V and 5 bases from J, the junction contained 11 bases not matched to a gene. The CDR3 runs to 16 residues. Germline V gene lookup returns CDR1 WSHSY and CDR2 SAAADI. CDR3 bases: TGCGCCAGCAGTGTGTGGGCGGGAGGGCCGGTGGAGACCCAGTACTTC. The encoded protein is CASSVWAGGPVETQYF.

The genes are TRBV30 and TRBJ1-2; D unclear. The CDR3 runs to 12 residues. Germline CDR1 and CDR2: GTSNPN and SVGIG (reference sequence). V was shortened by 1 base and J by 8 bases, with 11 bases between the two germline ends. CDR3 in DNA: TGTGCCTGGAGTGGGCCAGGAGCAGGCTACACCTTC. Translated, it gives CAWSGPGAGYTF.

The rearrangement links TRBV12-3 or TRBV12-4 to TRBJ2-1, with D tentatively TRBD2 (5 bases). Trimming removed 3 bases at V and 5 bases at J, with 11 bases between. The CDR3 has 14 amino acids. Here the CDR3 DNA reads TGTGCCAGCAGTTTCGCGGGTTACGACAATGAGCAGTTCTTC. It codes for CASSFAGYDNEQFF.

This clonotype came up a few times. This chain uses TRBV10-3 with TRBJ2-1, with TRBD2 matching over 9 bases. The CDR3 covers 15 residues. The germline CDR1 and CDR2 sequences are ENHRY and SYGVKD. V lost 5 bases, J lost 8 bases, and 10 bases stayed unmatched. The CDR3 DNA reads as TGTGCCATCAGTTATAGCGGGGGACACACGGATGAGCAGTTCTTC. Amino acids: CAISYSGGHTDEQFF.

The chain joins TRBV4-1 to TRBJ2-5; 13 nucleotides match TRBD2. With V trimmed by 2 bases and J by 2 bases, 2 bases remained unmatched. The CDR3 is made up of 16 amino acids. CDR1 and CDR2 from the germline V gene are MGHRA and YSYEKL. CDR3 sequence: CASSQMGLAGQETQYF. In nucleotides, the CDR3 is TGCGCCAGCAGCCAAATGGGACTAGCGGGGCAAGAGACCCAGTACTTC.

This clonotype was observed many times. The chain combines TRBV27 with TRBJ1-5, with D tentatively TRBD1 (5 bases). The CDR3 has 16 amino acids. V was pared by 5 bases and J by 0 bases, with 14 bases between. Germline V gene sequence: CDR1 MNHEY, CDR2 SMNVEV (reference sequence). CDR3 amino acids: CASSMEGTLSNQPQHF. The CDR3 DNA is TGTGCCAGCAGTATGGAGGGGACCCTTAGCAATCAGCCCCAGCATTTT.

The V and J genes are TRBV24-1 and TRBJ1-5; a weak D match, TRBD1 (6 bases). V gave up 4 bases and J gave up 0 bases, with 12 bases separating them. This CDR3 spans 16 amino acids. Germline CDR1 reads KGHDR; CDR2 reads SFDVKD. As DNA, the CDR3 is TGTGCCACCAGTGACGGGACATTTAATAGCAATCAGCCCCAGCATTTT. Translation gives CATSDGTFNSNQPQHF.

In its sample, this clonotype was seen a few times. This chain uses TRBV28 with TRBJ2-6; D is unresolved. This CDR3 has 18 residues. CDR1 and CDR2 from the germline V gene are MDHEN and SYDVKM. Trimming removed 2 bases from V and 0 bases from J, with 14 bases in between. In DNA form, the CDR3 reads TGTGCCAGCAGTTTAAGGACCTTTGGGGTCTCTGGGGCCAACGTCCTGACTTTC. Its protein product is CASSLRTFGVSGANVLTF.

This clonotype was seen a few times. This chain links TRBV4-2 with TRBJ1-4; no clear D. The germline CDR1 and CDR2 sequences are LGHNA and YNFKEQ. This CDR3 region has 15 residues. Between the trimmed V and J ends, which lost 0 bases and 5 bases, there was a span of 10 bases. CDR3 sequence: CASSQEGGPNEKLFF. CDR3 sequence (DNA): TGTGCCAGCAGCCAAGAAGGTGGACCCAATGAAAAACTGTTTTTT.

The chain has TRBV7-9 and TRBJ1-2; 7 bases are a match to TRBD1. After removal of 5 bases from V and 8 bases from J, the junction contained 11 bases not matched to a gene. CDR1 SEHNR and CDR2 FQNEAQ come from the germline V gene (reference sequence). The length of the CDR3 is 14 residues. CDR3 nucleotides: TGTGCCAGCAGCCCGACCCGACAGGGTTTAGGCTACACCTTC. Its protein is CASSPTRQGLGYTF.

This rearrangement joins TRBV4-1 to TRBJ1-2; 8 bases map to TRBD1. This CDR3 region has 15 residues. V lost 2 bases and J lost 8; bases outside the gene matches: 10. Germline V gives CDR1 MGHRA, CDR2 YSYEKL. The CDR3: CASSQTGTGGGGYTF. The CDR3, as DNA: TGCGCCAGCAGCCAAACCGGGACAGGAGGAGGGGGCTACACCTTC.

This chain uses TRBV4-3 with TRBJ2-3; 10 nucleotides agree with TRBD1. Trimming removed 4 bases from V and 4 bases from J; junction bases left unmatched: 11. The CDR3 consists of 17 residues. Germline assignment: CDR1 LGHNA and CDR2 YSLEER. CDR3: CASSPRTGGYYPDTQYF. DNA for the CDR3: TGCGCCAGCAGCCCCCGGACAGGGGGATATTACCCAGATACGCAGTATTTT.

Only a few counts were recorded for this clonotype. V gene TRBV30 combines with J gene TRBJ2-1; either TRBD1 or TRBD2 may fit D (5 bases each). The CDR3 has 18 amino acids. Germline V gives CDR1 GTSNPN, CDR2 SVGIG (reference sequence). Trimming removed 0 bases from V and 0 bases from J, with 18 bases in between. The CDR3 spells CAWSVRTGLRSSYNEQFF. The CDR3 nucleotides are TGTGCCTGGAGTGTAAGAACGGGGCTCCGCAGCTCCTACAATGAGCAGTTCTTC.

The chain is built from TRBV4-3 and TRBJ2-5; 10 bases are shared with TRBD2. The CDR3 is made up of 19 amino acids. Germline trimming cut 0 bases from V and 1 base from J; bases unmatched to any gene: 11. Germline V gene sequence: CDR1 LGHNA, CDR2 YSLEER. CDR3 in DNA: TGCGCCAGCAGCCAAGAGTGGCTAGCGGGAGCTTTAAGCCAAGAGACCCAGTACTTC. Residues: CASSQEWLAGALSQETQYF.